The rows below give T cell receptor beta chains drawn from one sample of a study of shared clonotypes between healthy human individuals. Using immunoSEQ multiplex PCR, the repertoire was profiled, and TCRdb retains in-frame clones only, with some absent. The sample shows about 710,000 clones, around 78% of them seen only once. Material for sequencing was memory CD4+ T cells sorted from blood. Every receptor here comes from a woman in her 30s in good health. The CDR3 runs from the conserved cysteine through the conserved F or W. The D gene is left open where the match is weak. The listing skips clone size in some rows; elsewhere it reads once, few, many or a size class.

D	size	V	length	J	DNA	CDR3
-	once	TRBV28	14	TRBJ1-2	TGTGCCAGCAGCTTAGTCCAGGGAGACTATGGCTACACCTTC	CASSLVQGDYGYTF
-	once	TRBV28	12	TRBJ2-5	TGTGCCAGCCGGACCGAGAGGGGGACCCAGTACTTC	CASRTERGTQYF
-	-	TRBV19	17	TRBJ2-2	TGTGCCAGTACCCCCTTGAGGGATATCGCGAACACCGGGGAGCTGTTTTTT	CASTPLRDIANTGELFF
-	-	TRBV7-8	13	TRBJ2-5	TGTGCCAGCAGCTTGAAGAGGGTGGAGACCCAGTACTTC	CASSLKRVETQYF
-	-	TRBV5-6	11	TRBJ2-7	TGTGCCAGCAGCTTGGCCCACGAGCAGTACTTC	CASSLAHEQYF
TRBD1	-	TRBV27	15	TRBJ1-1	TGTGCCAGCAGATCCCAGGGGGCTCTGGGGACTGAAGCTTTCTTT	CASRSQGALGTEAFF
-	-	TRBV5-1	14	TRBJ2-7	TGCGCCAGCAGCTTACAGACTCCCTCCTACGAGCAGTACTTC	CASSLQTPSYEQYF
-	-	TRBV6-5	16	TRBJ1-3	TGTGCCAGCAGTTACGGGGGCTTTAGCTCTGGAAACACCATATATTTT	CASSYGGFSSGNTIYF
-	once	TRBV29-1	12	TRBJ1-2	TGCAGCGTTGACCGGATACGGGATGGCTACACCTTC	CSVDRIRDGYTF
-	many	TRBV5-1	14	TRBJ2-1	TGCGCCAGCAGCTGGGGGCCAGGGGACAATGAGCAGTTCTTC	CASSWGPGDNEQFF
-	many	TRBV7-9	12	TRBJ2-5	TGTGCCAGCAGCCGGACTGAAGAGACCCAGTACTTC	CASSRTEETQYF
-	-	TRBV30	12	TRBJ1-1	TGTGCCTGGTCCCCCTGGGGGGTCGAAGCTTTCTTT	CAWSPWGVEAFF
-	-	TRBV15	16	TRBJ2-3	TGTGCCACCAGCAGAGTTGAGGGGCCGCCCCCCTATACGCAGTATTTT	CATSRVEGPPPYTQYF
-	-	TRBV28	13	TRBJ1-2	TGTGCCAGCAGTTTACCGGCCTACTATGGCTACACCTTC	CASSLPAYYGYTF
TRBD1	-	TRBV4-2	16	TRBJ1-4	TGTGCCAGCAGCCCGGGGACAGCTGCAACTAATGAAAAACTGTTTTTT	CASSPGTAATNEKLFF
-	-	TRBV13	15	TRBJ2-5	TGTGCCAGCAGCTTTTGGACAGGGAGGGGGGAGACCCAGTACTTC	CASSFWTGRGETQYF
-	few	TRBV6-5	15	TRBJ1-2	TGTGCCAGCAGTTACTCCGGCACCCTGAACTATGGCTACACCTTC	CASSYSGTLNYGYTF
TRBD1	-	TRBV5-1	15	TRBJ2-2	TGCGCCAGCACTCAGGGGGCGTCGAACACCGGGGAGCTGTTTTTT	CASTQGASNTGELFF
-	-	TRBV6-1	15	TRBJ1-4	TGTGCCAGCAGTGATGCCAGGGCAACTAATGAAAAACTGTTTTTT	CASSDARATNEKLFF
TRBD2	-	TRBV9	17	TRBJ2-7	TGTGCCAGCAGCGCCGGGCCACTGACTAGCGGGAGAAACGAGCAGTACTTC	CASSAGPLTSGRNEQYF
-	-	TRBV6-1	14	TRBJ1-3	TGTGCTAGCAGAGACAGAGAGCCTGGAAACACCATATATTTT	CASRDREPGNTIYF
TRBD2	-	TRBV10-2	16	TRBJ2-2	TGCGCCAGAAAAAGCGGGAGGCGAGGGGACACCGGGGAGCTGTTTTTT	CARKSGRRGDTGELFF
TRBD2	-	TRBV28	17	TRBJ2-5	TGTGCCAGCAGCACTAACGGGCGCGGGAGGGCCGGGGAGACCCAGTACTTC	CASSTNGRGRAGETQYF
-	-	TRBV6-4	12	TRBJ2-2	TGTGCCAGCAGCCAGGGAACCGGGGAGCTGTTTTTT	CASSQGTGELFF
-	few	TRBV30	14	TRBJ2-2	TGTGCCTGGAGCCCACTTGATGCTCTCGGGGAGCTGTTTTTT	CAWSPLDALGELFF
-	-	TRBV29-1	14	TRBJ2-2	TGCAGCGTTGAAGAAGGGACTTTTACCGGGGAGCTGTTTTTT	CSVEEGTFTGELFF
-	-	TRBV7-3	13	TRBJ2-5	TGTGCCAGCAGCCCCTCGCGAGAAGAGACCCAGTACTTC	CASSPSREETQYF
TRBD2	-	TRBV5-4	15	TRBJ2-1	TGTGCCAGCAGCTTGAGTACGTGGACTAGCTTTGAGCAGTTCTTC	CASSLSTWTSFEQFF
-	-	TRBV11-2	12	TRBJ2-7	TGTGCCAGCAGCTTACAGGTCTACGAGCAGTACTTC	CASSLQVYEQYF
TRBD1	once	TRBV4-1	14	TRBJ1-5	TGCGCCAGCAGGTCACAGGGGCTAAATCAGCCCCAGCATTTT	CASRSQGLNQPQHF
-	few	TRBV10-2	13	TRBJ1-5	TGCGCCAGCAGTGATAACACAGGGACAACCCAGCATTTT	CASSDNTGTTQHF
-	-	TRBV7-2	15	TRBJ2-7	TGTGCCAGCAGCCTTGGGACGGACAGCTCCTACGAGCAGTACTTC	CASSLGTDSSYEQYF
-	many	TRBV6-6	14	TRBJ2-7	TGTGCCCCCAGTCAGGGTAAGAAGTCCTACGAGCAGTACTTC	CAPSQGKKSYEQYF
-	-	TRBV7-9	15	TRBJ2-1	TGTGCCAGCAGCTTAGCGGGAGCCGGTTTAGGTGAGCAGTTCTTC	CASSLAGAGLGEQFF
-	-	TRBV28	14	TRBJ1-3	TGTGCCAGCAGTTTCGGTCGCAGGGCACACACCATATATTTT	CASSFGRRAHTIYF
-	once	TRBV5-1	14	TRBJ2-3	TGCGCCAGCAGCTTAGGGGCGGCCGAAGATACGCAGTATTTT	CASSLGAAEDTQYF
-	-	TRBV6-1	15	TRBJ2-7	TGTGCCAGCACTCCCCCCTCGACGTACTCCTACGAGCAGTACTTC	CASTPPSTYSYEQYF
-	many	TRBV5-1	13	TRBJ1-1	TGCGCCAGCAGCTCAGCCGGGAACACTGAAGCTTTCTTT	CASSSAGNTEAFF
-	-	TRBV6-5	13	TRBJ1-5	TGTGCCAGCAGTTACGAGTGGGGACAGCCCCAGCATTTT	CASSYEWGQPQHF
-	few	TRBV5-1	15	TRBJ2-5	TGCGCCAGCAGCAGGAACAGCGGGCTCAAAGAGACCCAGTACTTC	CASSRNSGLKETQYF
-	-	TRBV4-1	15	TRBJ2-3	TGCGCCAGCAGCCAAGTGGCACCCAACACAGATACGCAGTATTTT	CASSQVAPNTDTQYF
-	-	TRBV7-8	16	TRBJ1-5	TGTGCCAGCAGCTTAGATAGGGGCCTTTACAATCAGCCCCAGCATTTT	CASSLDRGLYNQPQHF
-	-	TRBV4-2	15	TRBJ2-4	TGTGCCAGCAGCCAAGGTGGGATAGCCAAAAACATTCAGTACTTC	CASSQGGIAKNIQYF
-	-	TRBV27	16	TRBJ1-4	TGTGCCAGCAGTTTCTTTTCTGGGGGGCTCAACGAAAAACTGTTTTTT	CASSFFSGGLNEKLFF
TRBD2	few	TRBV27	14	TRBJ2-1	TGTGCCAGCAGTTACGGGAGGCACTACAATGAGCAGTTCTTC	CASSYGRHYNEQFF
-	few	TRBV15	17	TRBJ2-2	TGTGCCACCAGCATCCCTAGTGGGGGGAGGAACACCGGGGAGCTGTTTTTT	CATSIPSGGRNTGELFF